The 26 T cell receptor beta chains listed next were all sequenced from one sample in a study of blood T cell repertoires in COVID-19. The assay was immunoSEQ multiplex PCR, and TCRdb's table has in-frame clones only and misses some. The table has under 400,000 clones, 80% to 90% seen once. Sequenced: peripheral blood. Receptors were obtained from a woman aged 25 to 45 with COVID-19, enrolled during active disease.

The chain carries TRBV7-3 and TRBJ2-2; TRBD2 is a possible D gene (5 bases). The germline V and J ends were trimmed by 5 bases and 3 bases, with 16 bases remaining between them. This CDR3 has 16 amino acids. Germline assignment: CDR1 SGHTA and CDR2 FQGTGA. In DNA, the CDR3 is TGTGCCAGCAGCCCCCCGGGGTCGCGGGACACCGGGGAGCTGTTTTTT. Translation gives CASSPPGSRDTGELFF. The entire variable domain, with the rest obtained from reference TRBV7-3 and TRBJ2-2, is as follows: GAGVSQTPSNKVTEKGKYVELRCDPISGHTALYWYRQSLGQGPEFLIYFQGTGAADDSGLPNDRFFAVRPEGSVSTLKIQRTERGDSAVYLCASSPPGSRDTGELFFGEGSRLTVL.

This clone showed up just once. This chain's CDR3 is CASSFRTSAVERRGSYNEQFF. The CDR3 DNA reads TGCGCCAGCAGCTTTCGGACTAGCGCCGTGGAGAGAAGGGGATCCTACAATGAGCAGTTCTTC. The V and J genes are TRBV4-1 and TRBJ2-1, with 9 bases identical to TRBD2. Germline V lookup: CDR1 MGHRA, CDR2 YSYEKL. Trimming removed 5 bases from V and 1 base from J; junction bases left unmatched: 21. CDR3 size: 21 residues.

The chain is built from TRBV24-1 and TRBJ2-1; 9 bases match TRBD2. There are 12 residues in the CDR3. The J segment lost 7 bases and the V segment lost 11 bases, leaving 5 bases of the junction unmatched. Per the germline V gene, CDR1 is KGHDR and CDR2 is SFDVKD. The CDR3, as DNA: TGTGCCATCTTTAGCGGGAGTAATGAGCAGTTCTTC. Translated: CAIFSGSNEQFF.

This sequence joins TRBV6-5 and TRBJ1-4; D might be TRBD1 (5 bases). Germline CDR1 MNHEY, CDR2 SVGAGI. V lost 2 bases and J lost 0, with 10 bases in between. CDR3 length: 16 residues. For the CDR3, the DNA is TGTGCCAGCAGTTACAGGGGTCCAGCAACTAATGAAAAACTGTTTTTT. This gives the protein CASSYRGPATNEKLFF.

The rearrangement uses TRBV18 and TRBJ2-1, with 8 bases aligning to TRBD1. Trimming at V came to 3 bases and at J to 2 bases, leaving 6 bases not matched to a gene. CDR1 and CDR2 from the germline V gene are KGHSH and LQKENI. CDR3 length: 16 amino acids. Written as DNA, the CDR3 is TGTGCCAGCTCACCTGTCCCGGGACAGGCCTACAATGAGCAGTTCTTC. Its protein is CASSPVPGQAYNEQFF. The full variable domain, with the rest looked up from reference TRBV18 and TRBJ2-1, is NAGVMQNPRHLVRRRGQEARLRCSPMKGHSHVYWYRQLPEEGLKFMVYLQKENIIDESGMPKERFSAEFPKEGPSILRIQQVVRGDSAAYFCASSPVPGQAYNEQFFGPGTRLTVL.

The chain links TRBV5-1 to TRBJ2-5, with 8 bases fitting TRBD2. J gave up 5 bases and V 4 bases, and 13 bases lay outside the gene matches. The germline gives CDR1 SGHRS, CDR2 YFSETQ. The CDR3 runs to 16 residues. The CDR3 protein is CASSLYPGGPGETQYF. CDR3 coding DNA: TGCGCCAGCAGCCTGTATCCGGGAGGGCCAGGGGAGACCCAGTACTTC.

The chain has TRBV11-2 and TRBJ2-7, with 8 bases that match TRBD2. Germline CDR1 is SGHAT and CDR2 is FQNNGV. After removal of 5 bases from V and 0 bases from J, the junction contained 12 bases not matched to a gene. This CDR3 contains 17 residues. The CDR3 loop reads CASSPGGTGPVSYEQYF. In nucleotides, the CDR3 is TGTGCCAGCAGCCCGGGGGGGACCGGGCCAGTCTCCTACGAGCAGTACTTC.

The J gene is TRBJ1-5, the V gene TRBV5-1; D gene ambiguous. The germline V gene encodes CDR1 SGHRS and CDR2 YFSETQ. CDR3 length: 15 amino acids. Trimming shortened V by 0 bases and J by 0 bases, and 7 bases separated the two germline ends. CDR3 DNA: TGCGCCAGCAGCTTGGTGGGGAGTAGCAATCAGCCCCAGCATTTT. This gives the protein CASSLVGSSNQPQHF.

CDR3 sequence (DNA): TGTGCCAGCAGCTCGAGGGCTAGCGTAACTAACAATGAGCAGTTCTTC. Its protein product is CASSSRASVTNNEQFF. This sequence joins TRBV11-2 and TRBJ2-1, with D possibly matching TRBD2 (6 bases). CDR1 and CDR2 from the germline V gene are SGHAT and FQNNGV. Trimming left V 4 bases short and J 5 bases short, with 18 bases between. The CDR3 extends over 16 amino acids. The entire variable domain, with the rest obtained from reference TRBV11-2 and TRBJ2-1, is as follows: EAGVAQSPRYKIIEKRQSVAFWCNPISGHATLYWYQQILGQGPKLLIQFQNNGVVDDSQLPKDRFSAERLKGVDSTLKIQPAKLEDSAVYLCASSSRASVTNNEQFFGPGTRLTVL.

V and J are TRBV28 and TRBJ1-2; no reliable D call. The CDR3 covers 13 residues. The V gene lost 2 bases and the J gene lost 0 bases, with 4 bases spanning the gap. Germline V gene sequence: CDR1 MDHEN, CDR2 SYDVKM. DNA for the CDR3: TGTGCCAGCAGTTTACTATCTAACTATGGCTACACCTTC. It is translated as CASSLLSNYGYTF.

The CDR3 coding sequence is TGTGTCAGAACACACGGGGGGGAGAATTCACCCCTCCACTTT. Its protein is CVRTHGGENSPLHF. The chain combines TRBV7-5 with TRBJ1-6. TRBV7-5 is assigned pseudogene status. The CDR3 totals 14 residues.

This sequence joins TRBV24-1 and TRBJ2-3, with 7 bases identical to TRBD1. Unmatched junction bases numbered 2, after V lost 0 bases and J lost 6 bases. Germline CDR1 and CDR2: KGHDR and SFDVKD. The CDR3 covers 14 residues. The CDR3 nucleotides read TGTGCCACCAGTGATTTGCAGGGGGTGGATACGCAGTATTTT. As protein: CATSDLQGVDTQYF.

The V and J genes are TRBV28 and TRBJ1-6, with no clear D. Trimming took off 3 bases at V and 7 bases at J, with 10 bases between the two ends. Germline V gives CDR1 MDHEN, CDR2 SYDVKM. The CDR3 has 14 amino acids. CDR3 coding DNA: TGTGCCAGCAGTTTTGCCCAGTCAAATTCACCCCTCCACTTT. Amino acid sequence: CASSFAQSNSPLHF.

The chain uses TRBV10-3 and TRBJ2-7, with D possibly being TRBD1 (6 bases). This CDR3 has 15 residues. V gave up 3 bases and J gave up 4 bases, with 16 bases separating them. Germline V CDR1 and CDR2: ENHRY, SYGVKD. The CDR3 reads CAISDPPGVGYEQYF. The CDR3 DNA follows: TGTGCCATCAGTGACCCCCCAGGGGTAGGGTACGAGCAGTACTTC.

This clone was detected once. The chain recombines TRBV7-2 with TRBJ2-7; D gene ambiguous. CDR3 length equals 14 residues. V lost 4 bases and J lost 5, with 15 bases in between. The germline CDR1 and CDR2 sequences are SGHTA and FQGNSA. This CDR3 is CASSSGSSGHEQYF. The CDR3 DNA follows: TGTGCCAGCAGCTCCGGGTCGTCGGGTCACGAGCAGTACTTC.

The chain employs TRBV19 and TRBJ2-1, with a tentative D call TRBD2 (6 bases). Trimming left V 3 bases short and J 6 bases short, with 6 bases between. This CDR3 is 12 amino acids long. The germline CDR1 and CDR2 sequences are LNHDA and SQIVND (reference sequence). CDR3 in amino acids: CASSMGGNEQFF. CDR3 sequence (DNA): TGTGCCAGTAGTATGGGGGGCAATGAGCAGTTCTTC.

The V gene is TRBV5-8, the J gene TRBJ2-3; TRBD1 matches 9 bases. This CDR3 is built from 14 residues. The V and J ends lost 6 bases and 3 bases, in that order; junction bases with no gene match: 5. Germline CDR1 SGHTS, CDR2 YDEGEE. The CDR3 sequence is CASTFGQGTDTQYF. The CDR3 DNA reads TGTGCCAGCACCTTCGGACAGGGGACAGATACGCAGTATTTT.

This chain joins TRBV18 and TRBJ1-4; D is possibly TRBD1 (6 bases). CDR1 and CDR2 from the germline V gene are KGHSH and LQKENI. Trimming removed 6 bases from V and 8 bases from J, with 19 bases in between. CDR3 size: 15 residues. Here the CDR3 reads CASSPVPGHREKLFF. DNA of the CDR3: TGTGCCAGCTCCCCCGTGCCGGGACACAGGGAAAAACTGTTTTTT. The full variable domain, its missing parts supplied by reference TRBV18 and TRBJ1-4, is NAGVMQNPRHLVRRRGQEARLRCSPMKGHSHVYWYRQLPEEGLKFMVYLQKENIIDESGMPKERFSAEFPKEGPSILRIQQVVRGDSAAYFCASSPVPGHREKLFFGSGTQLSVL.

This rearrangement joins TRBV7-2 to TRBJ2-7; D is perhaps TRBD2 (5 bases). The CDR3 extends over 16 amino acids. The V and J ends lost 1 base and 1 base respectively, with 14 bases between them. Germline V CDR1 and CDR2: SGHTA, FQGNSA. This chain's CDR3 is CASSLVAGSNSYEQYF. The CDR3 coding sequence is TGTGCCAGCAGCTTAGTGGCGGGCAGTAATTCCTACGAGCAGTACTTC.

The CDR3 spells CASSPAGTSGETQYF. In DNA form, the CDR3 reads TGTGCCAGCAGCCCGGCCGGGACTAGCGGAGAGACCCAGTACTTC. The chain has TRBV7-3 and TRBJ2-5; 11 bases map to TRBD2. V trimming: 5 bases; J trimming: 4 bases; junction bases outside the gene matches: 6. In germline, CDR1 is SGHTA, CDR2 FQGTGA. CDR3 length equals 15 residues.

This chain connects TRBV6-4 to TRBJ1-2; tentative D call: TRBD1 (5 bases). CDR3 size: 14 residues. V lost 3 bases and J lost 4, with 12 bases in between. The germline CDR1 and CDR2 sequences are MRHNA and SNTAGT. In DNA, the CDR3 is TGTGCCAGCAGTGAAGACAGCGGGGGCTATGGCTACACCTTC. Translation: CASSEDSGGYGYTF.

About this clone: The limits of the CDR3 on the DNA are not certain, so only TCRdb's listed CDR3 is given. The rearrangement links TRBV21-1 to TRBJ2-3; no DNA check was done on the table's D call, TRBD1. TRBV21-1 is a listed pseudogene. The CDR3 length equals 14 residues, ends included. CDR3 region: CASVGAGNTDTQYF.

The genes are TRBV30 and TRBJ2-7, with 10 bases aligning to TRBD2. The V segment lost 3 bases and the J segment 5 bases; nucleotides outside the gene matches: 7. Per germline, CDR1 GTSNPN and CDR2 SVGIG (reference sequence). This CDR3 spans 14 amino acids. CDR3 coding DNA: TGTGCCTGGAGGGACGGACTAGCGGTTAACGAGCAGTACTTC. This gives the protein CAWRDGLAVNEQYF.

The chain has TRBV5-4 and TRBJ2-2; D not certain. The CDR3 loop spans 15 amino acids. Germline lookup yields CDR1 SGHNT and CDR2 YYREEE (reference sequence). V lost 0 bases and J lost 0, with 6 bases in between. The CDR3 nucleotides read TGTGCCAGCAGCTTGGACAGACCGAACACCGGGGAGCTGTTTTTT. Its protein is CASSLDRPNTGELFF.

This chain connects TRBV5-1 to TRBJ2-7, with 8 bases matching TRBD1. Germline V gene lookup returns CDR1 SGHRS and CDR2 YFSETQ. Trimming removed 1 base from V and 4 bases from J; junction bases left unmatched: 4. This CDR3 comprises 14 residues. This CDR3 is CASSLRTGPYEQYF. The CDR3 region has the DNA TGCGCCAGCAGCTTGCGGACAGGGCCTTACGAGCAGTACTTC.

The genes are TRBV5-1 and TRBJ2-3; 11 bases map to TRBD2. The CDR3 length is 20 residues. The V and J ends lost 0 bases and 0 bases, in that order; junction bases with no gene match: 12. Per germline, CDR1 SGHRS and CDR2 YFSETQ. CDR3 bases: TGCGCCAGCAGCTTGGCGGGTACTAGCGGGAGTTTGAGGAGCACAGATACGCAGTATTTT. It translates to CASSLAGTSGSLRSTDTQYF.